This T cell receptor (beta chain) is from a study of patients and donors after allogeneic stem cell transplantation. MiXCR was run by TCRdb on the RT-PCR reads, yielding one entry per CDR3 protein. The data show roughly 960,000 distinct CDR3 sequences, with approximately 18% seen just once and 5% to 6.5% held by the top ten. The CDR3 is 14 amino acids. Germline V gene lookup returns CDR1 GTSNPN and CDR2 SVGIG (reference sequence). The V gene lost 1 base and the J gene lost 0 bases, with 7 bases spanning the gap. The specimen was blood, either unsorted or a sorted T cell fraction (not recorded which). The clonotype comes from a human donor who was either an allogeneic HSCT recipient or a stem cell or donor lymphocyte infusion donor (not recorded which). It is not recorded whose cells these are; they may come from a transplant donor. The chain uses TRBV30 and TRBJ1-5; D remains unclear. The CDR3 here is CAWSDNISNQPQHF. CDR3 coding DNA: TGTGCCTGGAGTGATAACATTAGCAATCAGCCCCAGCATTTT.